This TCR beta chain was captured in a study of blood T cell repertoires in COVID-19. For the study at large: Whether acute or convalescent, the COVID-19 samples came from the United States, Italy and Spain. PBMCs, B-cell-depleted T cells, or T cells provided the cDNA or gDNA that made up the material.

Trimming cost V 1 base and J 2 bases, with 10 bases left between them. CDR1 is MNHNS, CDR2 SASEGT, per germline. CDR3 size: 15 residues. Original data processing: Amplifying reference gene primers gave estimates of nucleated cell counts. This table comes from immunoSEQ multiplex PCR, and its TCRdb copy is limited to in-frame clones, with some not included. For V, J and clone size, that table is used; D and trimming come from the DNA. The profile covers approximately 130,000 clones, with about 80% appearing a single time and roughly a tenth taken by the ten largest. This receptor was taken from a human donor in a cohort sampled during active COVID-19. The sample consisted of peripheral blood. V and J are TRBV6-1 and TRBJ2-3; D may be TRBD2 (6 bases). CDR3 protein: CASSEVAGTTDTQYF. DNA for the CDR3: TGTGCCAGCAGTGAAGTGGCGGGGACCACAGATACGCAGTATTTT.